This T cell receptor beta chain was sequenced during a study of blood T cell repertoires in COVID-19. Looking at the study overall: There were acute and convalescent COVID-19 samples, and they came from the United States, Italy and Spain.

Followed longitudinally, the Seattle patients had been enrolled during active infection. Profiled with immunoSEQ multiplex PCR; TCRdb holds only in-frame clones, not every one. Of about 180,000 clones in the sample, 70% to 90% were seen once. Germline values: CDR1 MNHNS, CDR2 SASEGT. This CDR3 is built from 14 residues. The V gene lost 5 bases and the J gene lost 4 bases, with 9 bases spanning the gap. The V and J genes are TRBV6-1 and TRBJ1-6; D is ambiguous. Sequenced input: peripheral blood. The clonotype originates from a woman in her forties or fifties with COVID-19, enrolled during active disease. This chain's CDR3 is CASSYSEYNSPLHF. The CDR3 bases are TGTGCCAGCAGTTATTCCGAGTATAATTCACCCCTCCACTTT.